This paragraph covers one TCR beta chain sequence. This entry is derived from a study of blood T cell repertoires in COVID-19. Study-level information: The cDNA or gDNA used as material had been derived from T cells, B-cell-depleted T cells, or PBMCs.

The Seattle site enrolled patients during active infection and followed them longitudinally. Germline assignment: CDR1 SNHLY and CDR2 FYNNEI. Trimming shortened V by 5 bases and J by 0 bases, and 12 bases separated the two germline ends. The CDR3 length is 15 residues. Study processing details: Amplified reference gene primers provided the basis for estimating nucleated cell counts. The data were produced by immunoSEQ multiplex PCR, yet TCRdb's version contains in-frame clones alone and is incomplete. V and J calls and clone size are as listed in that table; D and trimming were resolved from the DNA. The sample gives approximately 300,000 clones, approximately 91% of which show up once; about 11% is in the top ten.

The receptor was derived from a woman in her 30s with COVID-19, enrolled during active disease. The material sequenced was peripheral blood. J is TRBJ2-3 and V is TRBV2; perhaps TRBD2 as D (5 bases). The DNA for the CDR3 is TGTGCCAGCAGTAAAGGACTCCTAAGCACAGATACGCAGTATTTT. It specifies CASSKGLLSTDTQYF.